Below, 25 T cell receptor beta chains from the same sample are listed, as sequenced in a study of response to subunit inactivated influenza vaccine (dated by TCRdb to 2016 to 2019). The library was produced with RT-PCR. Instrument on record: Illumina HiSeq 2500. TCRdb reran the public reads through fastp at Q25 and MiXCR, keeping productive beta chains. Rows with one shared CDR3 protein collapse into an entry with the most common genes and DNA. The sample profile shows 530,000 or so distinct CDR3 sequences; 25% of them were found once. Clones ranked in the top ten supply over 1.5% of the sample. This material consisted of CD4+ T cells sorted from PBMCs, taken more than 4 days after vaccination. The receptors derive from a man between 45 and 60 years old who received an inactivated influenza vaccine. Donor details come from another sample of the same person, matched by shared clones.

The CDR3 loop reads CASSLGGTGNEQFF. Written as DNA, the CDR3 is TGCGCCAGCAGCTTAGGGGGGACCGGCAATGAGCAGTTCTTC. The rearrangement uses TRBV5-1 and TRBJ2-1; possibly TRBD1 or TRBD2 for D (6 bases each). Trimming pared 2 bases from V and 6 bases from J, leaving 12 bases between. CDR1 is SGHRS, CDR2 YFSETQ, per germline. The CDR3 consists of 14 residues.

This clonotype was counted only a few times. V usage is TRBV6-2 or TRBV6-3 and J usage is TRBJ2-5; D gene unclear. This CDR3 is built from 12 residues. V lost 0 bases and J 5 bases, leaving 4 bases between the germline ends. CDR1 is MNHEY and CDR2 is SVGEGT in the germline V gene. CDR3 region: CASSYSWETQYF. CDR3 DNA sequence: TGTGCCAGCAGTTACTCCTGGGAGACCCAGTACTTC.

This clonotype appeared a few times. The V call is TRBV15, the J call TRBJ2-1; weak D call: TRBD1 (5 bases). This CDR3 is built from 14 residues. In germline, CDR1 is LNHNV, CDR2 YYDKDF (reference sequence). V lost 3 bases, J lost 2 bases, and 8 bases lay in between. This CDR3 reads CATSRQGTYNEQFF. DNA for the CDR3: TGTGCCACCAGCAGGCAGGGCACCTACAATGAGCAGTTCTTC. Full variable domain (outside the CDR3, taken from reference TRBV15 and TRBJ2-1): DAMVIQNPRYQVTQFGKPVTLSCSQTLNHNVMYWYQQKSSQAPKLLFHYYDKDFNNEADTPDNFQSRRPNTSFCFLDIRSPGLGDTAMYLCATSRQGTYNEQFFGPGTRLTVL.

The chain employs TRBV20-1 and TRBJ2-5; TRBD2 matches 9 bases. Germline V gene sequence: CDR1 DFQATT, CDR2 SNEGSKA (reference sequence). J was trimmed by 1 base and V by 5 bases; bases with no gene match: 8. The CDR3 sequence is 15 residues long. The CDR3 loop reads CSAPIAGDVQETQYF. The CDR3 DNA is TGCAGTGCTCCAATAGCGGGGGACGTCCAAGAGACCCAGTACTTC.

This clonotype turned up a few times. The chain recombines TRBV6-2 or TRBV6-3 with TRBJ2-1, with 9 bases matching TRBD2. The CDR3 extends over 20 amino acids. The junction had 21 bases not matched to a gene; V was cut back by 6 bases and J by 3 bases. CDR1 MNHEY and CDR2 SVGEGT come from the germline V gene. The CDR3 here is CASRLPLTSGLSLNYNEQFF. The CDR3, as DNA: TGTGCCAGCAGACTTCCCCTGACTAGCGGCCTGAGTTTAAACTACAATGAGCAGTTCTTC.

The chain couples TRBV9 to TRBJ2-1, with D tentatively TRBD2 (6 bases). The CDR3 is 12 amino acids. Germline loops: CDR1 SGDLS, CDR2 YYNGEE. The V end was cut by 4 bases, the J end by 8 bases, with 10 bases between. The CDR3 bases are TGTGCCAGCAGCCCGCGGGACGATGAGCAGTTCTTC. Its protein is CASSPRDDEQFF.

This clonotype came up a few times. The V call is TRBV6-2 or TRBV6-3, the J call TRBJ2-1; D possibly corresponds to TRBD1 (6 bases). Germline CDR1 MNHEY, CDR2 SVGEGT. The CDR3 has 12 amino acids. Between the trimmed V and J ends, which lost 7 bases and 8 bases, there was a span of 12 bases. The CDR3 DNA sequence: TGTGCCAGCAATCCACAGGGCCATGAGCAGTTCTTC. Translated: CASNPQGHEQFF.

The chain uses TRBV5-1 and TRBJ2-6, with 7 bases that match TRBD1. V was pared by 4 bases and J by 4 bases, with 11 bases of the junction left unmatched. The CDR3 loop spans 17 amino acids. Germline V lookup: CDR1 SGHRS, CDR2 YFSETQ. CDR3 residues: CASSRTVGGHGANVLTF. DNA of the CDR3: TGCGCCAGCAGCCGGACTGTAGGGGGCCACGGGGCCAACGTCCTGACTTTC.

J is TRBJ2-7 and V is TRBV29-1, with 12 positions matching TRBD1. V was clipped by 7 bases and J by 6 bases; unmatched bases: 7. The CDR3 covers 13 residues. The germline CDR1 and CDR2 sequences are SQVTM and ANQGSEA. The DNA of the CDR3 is TGCAGCGCAGGTGGGACAGGGGGCTTCGAGCAGTACTTC. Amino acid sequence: CSAGGTGGFEQYF.

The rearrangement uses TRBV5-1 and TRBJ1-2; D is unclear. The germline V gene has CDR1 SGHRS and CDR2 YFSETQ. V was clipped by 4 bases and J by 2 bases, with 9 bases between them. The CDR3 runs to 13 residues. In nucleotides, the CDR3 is TGCGCCAGCAGCCCTCTGGACAACTATGGCTACACCTTC. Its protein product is CASSPLDNYGYTF.

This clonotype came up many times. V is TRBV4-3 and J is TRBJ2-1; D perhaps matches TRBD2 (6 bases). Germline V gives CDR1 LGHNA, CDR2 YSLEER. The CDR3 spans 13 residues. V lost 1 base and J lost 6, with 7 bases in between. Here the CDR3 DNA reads TGCGCCAGCAGCCAAGCCGGGGGCAATGAGCAGTTCTTC. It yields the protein CASSQAGGNEQFF.

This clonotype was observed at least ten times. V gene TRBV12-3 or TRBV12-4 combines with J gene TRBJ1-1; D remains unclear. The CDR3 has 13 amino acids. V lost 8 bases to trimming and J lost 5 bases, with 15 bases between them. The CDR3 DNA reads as TGTGCCAGCGGCGGACTCCGGAGGACTGAAGCTTTCTTT. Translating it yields CASGGLRRTEAFF.

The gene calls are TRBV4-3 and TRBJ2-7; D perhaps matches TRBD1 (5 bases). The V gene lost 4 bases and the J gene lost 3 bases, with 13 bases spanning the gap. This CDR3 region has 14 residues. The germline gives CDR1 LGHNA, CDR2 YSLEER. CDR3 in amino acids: CASSPGPSGYEQYF. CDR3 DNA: TGCGCCAGCAGCCCAGGGCCGTCCGGCTACGAGCAGTACTTC.

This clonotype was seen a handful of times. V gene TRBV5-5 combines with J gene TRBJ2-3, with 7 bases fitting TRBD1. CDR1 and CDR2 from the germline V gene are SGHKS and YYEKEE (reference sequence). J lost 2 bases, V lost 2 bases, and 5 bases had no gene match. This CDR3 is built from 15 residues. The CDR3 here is CASSFNRGSTDTQYF. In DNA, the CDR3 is TGTGCCAGCAGCTTCAACAGGGGATCCACAGATACGCAGTATTTT. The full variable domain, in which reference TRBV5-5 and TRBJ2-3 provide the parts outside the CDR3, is DAGVTQSPTHLIKTRGQQVTLRCSPISGHKSVSWYQQVLGQGPQFIFQYYEKEERGRGNFPDRFSARQFPNYSSELNVNALLLGDSALYLCASSFNRGSTDTQYFGPGTRLTVL.

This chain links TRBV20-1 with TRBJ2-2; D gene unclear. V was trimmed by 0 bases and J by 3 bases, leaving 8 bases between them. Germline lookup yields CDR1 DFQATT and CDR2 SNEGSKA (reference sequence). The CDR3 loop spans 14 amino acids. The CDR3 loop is CSARDWADTGELFF. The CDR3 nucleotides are TGCAGTGCTAGAGATTGGGCGGACACCGGGGAGCTGTTTTTT.

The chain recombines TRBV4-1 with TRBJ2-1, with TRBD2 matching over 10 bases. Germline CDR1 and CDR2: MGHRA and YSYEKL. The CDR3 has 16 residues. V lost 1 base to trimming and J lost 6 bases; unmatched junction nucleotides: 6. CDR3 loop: CASSQGVSGGANEQFF. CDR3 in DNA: TGCGCCAGCAGCCAAGGGGTCAGCGGGGGGGCCAATGAGCAGTTCTTC.

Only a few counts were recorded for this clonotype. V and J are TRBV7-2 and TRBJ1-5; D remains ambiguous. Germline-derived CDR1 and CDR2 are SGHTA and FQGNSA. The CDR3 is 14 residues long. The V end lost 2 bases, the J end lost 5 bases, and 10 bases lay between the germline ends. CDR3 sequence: CASSLMQSHQPQHF. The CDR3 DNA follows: TGTGCCAGCAGCTTAATGCAGTCCCATCAGCCCCAGCATTTT.

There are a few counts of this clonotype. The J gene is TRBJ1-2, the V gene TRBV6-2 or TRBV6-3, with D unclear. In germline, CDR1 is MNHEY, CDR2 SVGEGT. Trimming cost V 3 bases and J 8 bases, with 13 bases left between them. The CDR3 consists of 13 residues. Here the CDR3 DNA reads TGTGCCAGCAGTTATCGGGCCCTGACCGGCTACACCTTC. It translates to CASSYRALTGYTF.

CDR3 loop: CASSFQGVWRETQYF. CDR3 nucleotides: TGTGCCAGCAGTTTTCAGGGGGTATGGCGGGAGACCCAGTACTTC. The rearrangement joins TRBV6-5 to TRBJ2-5, with 7 bases identical to TRBD1. This CDR3 region has 15 residues. In germline, CDR1 is MNHEY, CDR2 SVGAGI. The ends lost 4 bases at V and 5 bases at J; junction bases unmatched: 10.

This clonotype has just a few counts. DNA for the CDR3: TGCGCCAGCAGCCCCTCAGGGCTGGGCGAGCAGTACTTC. Amino acid sequence: CASSPSGLGEQYF. V is TRBV5-1 and J is TRBJ2-7; a possible D gene is TRBD1 (5 bases). V was clipped by 4 bases and J by 6 bases, with 14 bases between them. Germline lookup yields CDR1 SGHRS and CDR2 YFSETQ. The CDR3 spans 13 residues.

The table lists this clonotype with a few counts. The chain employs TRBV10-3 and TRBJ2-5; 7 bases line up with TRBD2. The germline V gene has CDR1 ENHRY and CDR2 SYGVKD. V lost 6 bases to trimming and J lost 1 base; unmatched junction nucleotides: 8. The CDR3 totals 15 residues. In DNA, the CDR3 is TGTGCCATCAGCGGGGGAGGGAGCGGCCAAGAGACCCAGTACTTC. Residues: CAISGGGSGQETQYF.

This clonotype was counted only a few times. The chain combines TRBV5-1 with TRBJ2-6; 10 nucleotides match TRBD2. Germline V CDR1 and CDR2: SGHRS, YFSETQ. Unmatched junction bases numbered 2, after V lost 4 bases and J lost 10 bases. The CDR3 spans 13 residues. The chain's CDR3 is CASSPGLANVLTF. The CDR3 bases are TGCGCCAGCAGCCCGGGACTAGCGAACGTCCTGACTTTC.

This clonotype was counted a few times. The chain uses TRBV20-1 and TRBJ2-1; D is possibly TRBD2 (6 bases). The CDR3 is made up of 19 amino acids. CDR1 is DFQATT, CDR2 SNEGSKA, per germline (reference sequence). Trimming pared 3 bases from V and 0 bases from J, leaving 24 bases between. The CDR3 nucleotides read TGCAGTGCTAGTCTAATAGCATTTGGCGGGGACGTCTCCTACAATGAGCAGTTCTTC. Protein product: CSASLIAFGGDVSYNEQFF.

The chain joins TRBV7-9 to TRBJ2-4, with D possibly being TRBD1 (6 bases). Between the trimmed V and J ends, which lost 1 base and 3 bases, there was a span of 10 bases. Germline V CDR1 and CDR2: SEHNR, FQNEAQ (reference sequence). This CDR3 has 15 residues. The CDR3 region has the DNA TGTGCCAGCAGCTTAGAAACAGGGTACAAAAACATTCAGTACTTC. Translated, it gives CASSLETGYKNIQYF.

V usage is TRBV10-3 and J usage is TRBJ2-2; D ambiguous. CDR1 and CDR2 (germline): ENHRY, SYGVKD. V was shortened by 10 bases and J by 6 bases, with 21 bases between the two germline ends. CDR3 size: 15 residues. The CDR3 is CATLEWVERAGELFF. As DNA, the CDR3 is TGTGCCACCCTAGAGTGGGTGGAGAGAGCCGGGGAGCTGTTTTTT.